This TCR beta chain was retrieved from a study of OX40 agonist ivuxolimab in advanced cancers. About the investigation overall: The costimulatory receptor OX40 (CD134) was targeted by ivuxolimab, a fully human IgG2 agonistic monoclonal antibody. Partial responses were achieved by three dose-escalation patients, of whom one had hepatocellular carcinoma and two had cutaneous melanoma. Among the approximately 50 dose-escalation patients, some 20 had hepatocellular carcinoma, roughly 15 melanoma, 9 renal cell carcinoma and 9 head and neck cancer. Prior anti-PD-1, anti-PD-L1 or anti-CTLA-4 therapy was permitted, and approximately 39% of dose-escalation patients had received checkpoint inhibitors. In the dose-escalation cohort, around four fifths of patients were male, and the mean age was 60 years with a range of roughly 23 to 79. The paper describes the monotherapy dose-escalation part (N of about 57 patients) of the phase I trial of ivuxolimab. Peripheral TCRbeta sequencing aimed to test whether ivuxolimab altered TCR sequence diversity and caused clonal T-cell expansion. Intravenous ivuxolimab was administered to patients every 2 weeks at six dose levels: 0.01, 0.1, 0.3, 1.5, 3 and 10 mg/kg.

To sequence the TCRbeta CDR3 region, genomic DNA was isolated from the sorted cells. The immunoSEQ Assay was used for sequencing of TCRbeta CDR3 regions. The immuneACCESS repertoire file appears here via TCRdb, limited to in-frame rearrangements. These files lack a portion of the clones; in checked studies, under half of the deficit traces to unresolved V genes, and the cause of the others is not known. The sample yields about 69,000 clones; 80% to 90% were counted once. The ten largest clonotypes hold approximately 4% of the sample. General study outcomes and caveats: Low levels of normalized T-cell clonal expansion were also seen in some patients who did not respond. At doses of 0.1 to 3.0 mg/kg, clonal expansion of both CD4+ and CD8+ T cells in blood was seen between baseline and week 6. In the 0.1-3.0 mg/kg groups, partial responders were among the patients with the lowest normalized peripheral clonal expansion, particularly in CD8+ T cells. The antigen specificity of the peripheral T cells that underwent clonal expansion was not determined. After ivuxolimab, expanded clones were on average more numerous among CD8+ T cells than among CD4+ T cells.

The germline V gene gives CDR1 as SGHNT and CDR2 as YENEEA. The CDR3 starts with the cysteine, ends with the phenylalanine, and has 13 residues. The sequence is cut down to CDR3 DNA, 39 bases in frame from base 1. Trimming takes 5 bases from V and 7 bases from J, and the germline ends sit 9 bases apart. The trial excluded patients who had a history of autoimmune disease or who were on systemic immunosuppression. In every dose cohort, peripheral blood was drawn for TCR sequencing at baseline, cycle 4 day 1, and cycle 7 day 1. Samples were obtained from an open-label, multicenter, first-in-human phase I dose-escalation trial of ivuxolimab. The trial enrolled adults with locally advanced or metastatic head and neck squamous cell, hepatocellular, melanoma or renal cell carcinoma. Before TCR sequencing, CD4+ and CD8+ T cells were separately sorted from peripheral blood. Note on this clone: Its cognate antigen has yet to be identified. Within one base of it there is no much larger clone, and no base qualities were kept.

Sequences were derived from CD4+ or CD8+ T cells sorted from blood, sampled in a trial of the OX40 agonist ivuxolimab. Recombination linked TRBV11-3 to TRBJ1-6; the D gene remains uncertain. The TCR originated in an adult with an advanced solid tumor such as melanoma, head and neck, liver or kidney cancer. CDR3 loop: CASSVGNNSPLHF. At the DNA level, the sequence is TGTGCCAGCAGCGTTGGGAACAATTCACCCCTCCACTTT.